This TCR beta chain was retrieved from a study of PD-L1 blockade in urothelial cancer. Study information: At 3 weeks (second dose) and 6 weeks after starting treatment, blood was analyzed.

Losses at the gene ends were 0 bases for V and 6 bases for J; bases not matched to a gene: 8. CDR1 is SGHNT, CDR2 YYREEE, per germline (reference sequence). The CDR3 sequence is 15 residues long. Regarding time point: pretreatment peripheral blood. TCRdb keeps only in-frame clones here, not all; method: immunoSEQ multiplex PCR. The table records 50,000 to 55,000 clones, 84% of them present only once. This TCR was sampled from a man aged 50 to 59 with urothelial cancer. The chain uses TRBV5-4 and TRBJ2-7; TRBD1 agrees at 8 bases. The sequenced sample was PBMCs, obtained around atezolizumab (anti-PD-L1) treatment. CDR3 in amino acids: CASSLGTGNLGEQYF. The DNA of the CDR3 is TGTGCCAGCAGCTTGGGGACAGGGAACCTGGGCGAGCAGTACTTC. Full variable domain (outside the CDR3, taken from reference TRBV5-4 and TRBJ2-7): ETGVTQSPTHLIKTRGQQVTLRCSSQSGHNTVSWYQQALGQGPQFIFQYYREEENGRGNFPPRFSGLQFPNYSSELNVNALELDDSALYLCASSLGTGNLGEQYFGPGTRLTVT.